This is a list of T cell receptor beta chains from one sample in a study of cytomegalovirus exposure and HLA in healthy donors. The method was immunoSEQ multiplex PCR; TCRdb's version includes in-frame clones alone and lacks a portion of them. The listing contains around 50,000 clones. Sequencing was carried out using PBMCs. The origin of the receptors is a woman in her thirties or forties in good health and CMV-seronegative. Both conserved end residues are part of each CDR3. A D gene is named only where the DNA matches it firmly. The size of a clone is reported for some rows only, either as once, few or many, or as a class for expanded clones.

v_gene	j_gene	d_gene	abundance	CDR3aa	CDR3nt
TRBV7-2	TRBJ1-2	.	.	CASSLGWQVGDGYTF	TGTGCCAGCAGCTTAGGGTGGCAGGTCGGGGATGGCTACACCTTC
TRBV29-1	TRBJ2-3	.	.	CSAGTPDTDTQYF	TGCAGCGCCGGGACTCCGGACACAGATACGCAGTATTTT
TRBV4-2	TRBJ2-7	TRBD2	.	CASSHTGGPIYEQYF	TGTGCCAGCAGCCACACGGGAGGGCCTATTTACGAGCAGTACTTC
TRBV29-1	TRBJ2-1	TRBD1	.	CSVEAGGPYNEQFF	TGCAGCGTTGAGGCAGGGGGCCCCTACAATGAGCAGTTCTTC
TRBV7-9	TRBJ2-7	TRBD1	.	CASSPPGQGARWYF	TGTGCCAGCAGCCCGCCGGGACAGGGGGCGCGGTGGTACTTC
TRBV11-2	TRBJ1-5	.	.	CASSLDGRGGNQPQHF	TGTGCCAGCAGCTTAGACGGCAGGGGAGGCAATCAGCCCCAGCATTTT
TRBV6-9	TRBJ1-5	.	.	CASSYMGQGQRQPQHF	TGTGCCAGCAGTTACATGGGGCAGGGGCAGCGTCAGCCCCAGCATTTT
TRBV7-9	TRBJ1-3	.	.	CASRPPSGVGNTIYF	TGTGCCAGCAGGCCCCCATCAGGGGTTGGAAACACCATATATTTT
TRBV5-1	TRBJ2-5	.	.	CASSLVARGRGAETQYF	TGCGCCAGCAGCTTGGTGGCGCGGGGCCGGGGCGCGGAGACCCAGTACTTC
TRBV27	TRBJ1-6	TRBD1	.	CASSSPGQRGSPLHF	TGTGCCAGCAGTTCTCCGGGACAGAGAGGTTCACCCCTACACTTT
TRBV13	TRBJ1-4	.	.	CASSSRGGKLFF	TGTGCCAGCAGCTCCCGGGGGGGAAAACTGTTTTTT
TRBV4-1	TRBJ2-5	.	.	CASSPSPQENQYF	TGCGCCAGCAGCCCCTCCCCGCAAGAGAACCAGTACTTC
TRBV11-2	TRBJ2-2	TRBD2	.	CASSLSTGGTGELFF	TGTGCCAGCAGCCTATCGACGGGGGGCACCGGGGAGCTGTTTTTT
TRBV30	TRBJ1-2	.	.	CAWSPRRSGYTF	TGTGCCTGGAGCCCCAGACGGAGTGGCTACACCTTC
TRBV28	TRBJ1-4	.	.	CASTRATNEKLFF	TGTGCCAGCACCCGTGCAACTAATGAAAAACTGTTTTTT
TRBV27	TRBJ2-7	TRBD2	.	CASSLSPPGLETYEQYF	TGTGCCAGCAGTTTATCTCCCCCGGGACTAGAAACCTACGAGCAGTACTTC
TRBV5-6	TRBJ2-7	TRBD1	.	CASSYIPGQGIAYEQYF	TGTGCCAGCAGCTATATCCCGGGACAGGGGATCGCCTACGAGCAGTACTTC
TRBV4-1	TRBJ2-7	.	.	CASSQEGVLGEQYF	TGCGCCAGCAGCCAGGAAGGAGTACTGGGCGAGCAGTACTTC
TRBV4-1	TRBJ1-2	.	.	CASTREGGPAPVSGYTF	TGCGCCAGCACCCGGGAGGGGGGCCCAGCCCCTGTCTCTGGCTACACCTTC
TRBV10-3	TRBJ2-5	.	.	CAISEQRVGVETQYF	TGTGCCATCAGTGAGCAGCGCGTGGGAGTAGAGACCCAGTACTTC
TRBV4-3	TRBJ2-7	.	.	CASSQVYRQLYEQYF	TGCGCCAGCAGCCAAGTTTATCGACAACTGTACGAGCAGTACTTC
TRBV19	TRBJ2-5	.	.	CASSMTSQETQYF	TGTGCCAGTAGTATGACTTCCCAAGAGACCCAGTACTTC
TRBV28	TRBJ2-5	.	.	CASSRQENQYF	TGTGCCAGCAGCCGACAAGAGAACCAGTACTTC
TRBV10-3	TRBJ2-1	.	.	CAISEADEQFF	TGTGCCATCAGTGAGGCGGATGAGCAGTTCTTC
TRBV5-4	TRBJ2-7	.	.	CASSLDLGGAEQYF	TGTGCCAGCAGCTTGGACCTAGGGGGGGCCGAGCAGTACTTC
TRBV11-2	TRBJ1-2	.	.	CASSPTPLRSGYTF	TGTGCCAGCAGTCCCACACCGTTACGTTCCGGCTACACCTTC
TRBV6-6	TRBJ1-1	TRBD1	.	CASSYGRGDAEAFF	TGTGCCAGCAGTTACGGCAGGGGGGACGCTGAAGCTTTCTTT
TRBV7-9	TRBJ2-5	TRBD2	.	CASSQGWRESGETQYF	TGTGCCAGCAGTCAAGGGTGGCGGGAGTCCGGCGAGACCCAGTACTTC
TRBV29-1	TRBJ2-3	.	.	CSVNSDTQCF	TGCAGCGTTAATTCAGATACGCAGTGTTTT
TRBV4-3	TRBJ2-7	TRBD1	.	CASSKKDRYEQYF	TGCGCCAGCAGTAAAAAGGACAGGTACGAGCAGTACTTC
TRBV11-3	TRBJ1-1	.	.	CASSLDAVYGEAFF	TGTGCCAGCAGCTTAGATGCCGTCTATGGTGAAGCTTTCTTT
TRBV4-1	TRBJ2-1	.	.	CASSQGLGSGNEQFF	TGCGCCAGCAGCCAAGGACTGGGCTCGGGGAATGAGCAGTTCTTC
TRBV11-3	TRBJ2-7	TRBD1	.	CASSSRDSRTYEQYF	TGTGCCAGCAGCTCAAGGGACAGTCGGACTTACGAGCAGTACTTC
TRBV28	TRBJ1-1	.	.	CASSLAGGINTEAFF	TGTGCCAGCAGTTTAGCTGGGGGCATCAACACTGAAGCTTTCTTT
TRBV5-6	TRBJ2-7	.	.	CASSLVGQPSEQYF	TGTGCCAGCAGCTTGGTAGGACAGCCCTCGGAGCAGTACTTC
TRBV30	TRBJ1-1	.	.	CAWSITEGAFF	TGTGCCTGGAGTATAACAGAGGGAGCTTTCTTT
TRBV2	TRBJ1-5	.	.	CASRGQLNQPQHF	TGTGCCAGCAGAGGACAGTTAAATCAGCCCCAGCATTTT
TRBV11-3	TRBJ2-7	.	.	CASSLDPTGGWVLYEQYF	TGTGCCAGCAGCTTAGACCCCACGGGGGGCTGGGTTCTCTACGAGCAGTACTTC
TRBV6-1	TRBJ2-1	TRBD1	.	CASSLSGGEQFF	TGTGCCAGCAGTTTGTCAGGGGGTGAGCAGTTCTTC
TRBV9	TRBJ1-1	TRBD1	.	CASSQTGGWGTEAFF	TGTGCCAGCAGCCAGACAGGGGGCTGGGGCACTGAAGCTTTCTTT
TRBV9	TRBJ2-1	TRBD2	.	CASSSGGAATYNEQFF	TGTGCCAGCAGCTCGGGGGGGGCGGCAACCTACAATGAGCAGTTCTTC
TRBV30	TRBJ2-7	.	.	CAWTLASFSYEQYF	TGTGCCTGGACCCTAGCGTCGTTCTCCTACGAGCAGTACTTC
TRBV5-1	TRBJ1-2	TRBD1	.	CASSQTGGFGYTF	TGCGCCAGCAGTCAGACAGGGGGGTTTGGCTACACCTTC
TRBV11-3	TRBJ1-1	TRBD1	.	CASSPGQANTEAFF	TGTGCCAGCAGCCCCGGACAGGCGAACACTGAAGCTTTCTTT
TRBV5-1	TRBJ2-5	TRBD1	.	CASSPRQGPNLETQYF	TGCGCCAGCAGCCCACGACAGGGCCCAAACCTGGAGACCCAGTACTTC
TRBV4-1	TRBJ1-1	.	.	CASSHPPGNPLGAEAFF	TGCGCCAGCAGCCATCCCCCGGGAAACCCACTAGGCGCTGAAGCTTTCTTT
TRBV7-2	TRBJ2-6	.	.	CASSPGSRSSGANVLTF	TGTGCCAGCAGCCCCGGGAGTAGGAGCTCTGGGGCCAACGTCCTGACTTTC
TRBV18	TRBJ2-3	.	.	CASSPDTYTDTQYF	TGTGCCAGCTCACCAGATACATACACAGATACGCAGTATTTT
TRBV6-6	TRBJ1-5	.	.	CASSSPYGASNQPQHF	TGTGCCAGCAGTTCCCCCTATGGGGCTAGCAATCAGCCCCAGCATTTT
TRBV6-5	TRBJ2-1	.	medium-sized	CASTITLGQGEQFF	TGTGCCAGCACCATCACGCTAGGCCAGGGGGAGCAGTTCTTC
TRBV6-1	TRBJ1-4	.	.	CASRVPQGGGEKLFF	TGTGCCAGCAGGGTGCCCCAGGGAGGGGGTGAAAAACTGTTTTTT
TRBV18	TRBJ1-1	.	.	CASSPGQGSEAFF	TGTGCCAGCTCACCAGGCCAGGGCTCTGAAGCTTTCTTT
TRBV5-1	TRBJ2-1	TRBD2	.	CASSLWTSGFRVNEQFF	TGCGCCAGCAGCCTCTGGACTAGCGGGTTCCGCGTCAATGAGCAGTTCTTC